The clone carrying this T cell receptor delta chain came up a few times. The protein TCRdb lists belongs to a much larger clone and differs from this DNA's translation at residue 8, which points to a read error; the protein shown is made from the DNA. The data belong to a study of γδ T cells in repeated Plasmodium falciparum infection. The wider study: Over about 640 days, donors received four mosquito-bite P. falciparum NF54 infections.

Bulk repertoires came from Vgamma9/Vdelta2+ or Vdelta2-negative gammadelta T cells flow-sorted from PBMC. This CDR3 has 14 amino acids. Germline-derived CDR1 and CDR2 are GEAIGNYY and EKD. The V end was cut by 0 bases, the J end by 7 bases, with 14 bases between. TCRdb reprocessed the multiplex PCR reads through CATT. The sample includes 70,000 to 95,000 delta-chain clones, 1.4% to 1.5% of them seen just once. Sample: gamma-delta T cells from blood. The receptor was isolated from a pool of human donors (malaria-infected and uninfected, not separated). V and J are TRDV2 and TRDJ1, with D uncertain. No J gene is reported in TCRdb; it was inferred here by comparing the DNA with germline. The CDR3 loop reads CACDTLMTKIKLIF. The CDR3 DNA reads as TGTGCCTGTGACACCCTGATGACTAAGATTAAACTCATCTTT.